This passage covers 31 T cell receptor beta chains from one sample sequenced in a study of regulatory T cells in long-lasting Graves disease. As for time point: newly diagnosed GD, antithyroid drugs for less than 3 months. Construction of the TCR library relied on RNA isolated from PBMCs. For TCR beta, libraries came from iRepertoire HTBI primers and Arm-PCR of CDR3 regions. MiXCR, applied by TCRdb to the multiplex PCR reads, yields one record per CDR3 protein. The data hold around 320,000 distinct CDR3 sequences, with roughly a sixth observed a single time. This sample also appeared in a second study, on T cells in Graves' hyperthyroidism and ophthalmopathy.

The specimen was peripheral blood mononuclear cells (PBMCs), collected at new diagnosis, from a patient treated with antithyroid drugs. The receptors derive from a man aged 40-49 years with Graves disease.

The J gene is TRBJ1-1, the V gene TRBV6-5; D unclear. This CDR3 has 15 amino acids. Germline V gene sequence: CDR1 MNHEY, CDR2 SVGAGI. V was shortened by 0 bases and J by 0 bases, with 8 bases between the two germline ends. The CDR3 reads CASSYSPSMNTEAFF. DNA of the CDR3: TGTGCCAGCAGTTACTCCCCTTCGATGAACACTGAAGCTTTCTTT.

The V and J genes are TRBV10-3 and TRBJ2-7; D is unclear. CDR1 and CDR2 from the germline V gene are ENHRY and SYGVKD. Trimming stripped 3 bases from V and 3 bases from J, with 9 bases between. This CDR3 has 13 residues. This chain's CDR3 is CAISEGSVYEQYF. The CDR3 DNA follows: TGTGCCATCAGTGAAGGTTCTGTCTACGAGCAGTACTTC.

This clonotype was seen more than once but under ten times. The chain recombines TRBV6-1 with TRBJ2-2; D could derive from TRBD1 or TRBD2 (5 bases each). Germline V gene sequence: CDR1 MNHNS, CDR2 SASEGT. This CDR3 has 16 amino acids. Trimming left V 5 bases short and J 5 bases short, with 18 bases between. CDR3 sequence: CASSKIWGMVTGELFF. The CDR3 DNA reads TGTGCCAGCAGTAAAATCTGGGGGATGGTGACCGGGGAGCTGTTTTTT.

In its sample, this clonotype was seen many times. The chain uses TRBV30 and TRBJ1-4, with 7 bases that match TRBD1. With V trimmed by 1 base and J by 0 bases, 2 bases remained unmatched. This CDR3 is 15 amino acids long. Germline V gives CDR1 GTSNPN, CDR2 SVGIG (reference sequence). CDR3 nucleotides: TGTGCCTGGAGTGACACAGGGGCAACTAATGAAAAACTGTTTTTT. It translates to CAWSDTGATNEKLFF.

Many counts were recorded for this clonotype. This rearrangement joins TRBV29-1 to TRBJ2-1, with a possible D match to TRBD2 (6 bases). Trimming took 3 bases from V and 0 from J, leaving 9 bases between them. CDR1 and CDR2 (germline): SQVTM, ANQGSEA. The CDR3 has 14 amino acids. In nucleotides, the CDR3 is TGCAGCGTTGAGATCGGGAGCTCCTACAATGAGCAGTTCTTC. Residues: CSVEIGSSYNEQFF.

The chain carries TRBV6-1 and TRBJ1-2; D possibly corresponds to TRBD1 (6 bases). The CDR3 covers 10 residues. Trimming took 7 bases from V and 7 from J, leaving 7 bases between them. The germline gives CDR1 MNHNS, CDR2 SASEGT. The CDR3 coding sequence is TGTGCCAGCAACAGGGCTGGCTACACCTTC. Translation gives CASNRAGYTF.

The sample holds many counts of this clonotype. V usage is TRBV28 and J usage is TRBJ1-5; no firm D call. Germline V CDR1 and CDR2: MDHEN, SYDVKM. Trimming stripped 5 bases from V and 0 bases from J, with 11 bases between. The CDR3 totals 15 residues. In DNA form, the CDR3 reads TGTGCCAGCAGTCCCGCGGACGGTAGCAATCAGCCCCAGCATTTT. This translates into CASSPADGSNQPQHF.

The chain is built from TRBV9 and TRBJ1-3; a possible D gene is TRBD1 (5 bases). This CDR3 has 15 residues. The V gene's germline CDR1 is SGDLS and CDR2 YYNGEE. The V gene lost 0 bases and the J gene lost 4 bases, with 11 bases spanning the gap. The DNA for the CDR3 is TGTGCCAGCAGCGTAGGAGGTCAGGGCGGAAACACCATATATTTT. Its translation is CASSVGGQGGNTIYF.

The table lists this clonotype with many counts. The chain is built from TRBV5-1 and TRBJ2-2, with D possibly TRBD1 on 5 matching bases. Trimming removed 4 bases at V and 7 bases at J, with 23 bases between. The CDR3 length is 17 residues. Germline V gene lookup returns CDR1 SGHRS and CDR2 YFSETQ. The CDR3 reads CASSPYPSGQGSGELFF. DNA of the CDR3: TGCGCCAGCAGCCCCTACCCCTCAGGGCAGGGCAGCGGGGAGCTGTTTTTT.

At least ten counts were recorded for this clonotype. The chain uses TRBV28 and TRBJ1-1; tentatively, D is TRBD1 (5 bases). CDR3 length equals 13 residues. Per the germline V gene, CDR1 is MDHEN and CDR2 is SYDVKM. V lost 2 bases to trimming and J lost 10 bases, with 14 bases between them. The CDR3 nucleotides are TGTGCCAGCAGTTTACAGGGCCGGGGGGGAGCTTTCTTT. It translates to CASSLQGRGGAFF.

The chain links TRBV11-3 to TRBJ2-3; 9 positions agree with TRBD1. The V gene's germline CDR1 is SGHNT and CDR2 YENEEA. CDR3 length: 14 residues. Trimming at V came to 5 bases and at J to 2 bases, leaving 2 bases not matched to a gene. The CDR3 coding sequence is TGTGCCAGCAGCGACAGGGGGAACACAGATACGCAGTATTTT. Protein: CASSDRGNTDTQYF.

This clonotype has ten or more counts. V gene TRBV7-2 combines with J gene TRBJ2-2, with 9 positions matching TRBD2. Germline loops: CDR1 SGHTA, CDR2 FQGNSA. The CDR3 totals 15 residues. J lost 1 base, V lost 4 bases, and 1 base had no gene match. The CDR3 loop is CASSSSGMNTGELFF. CDR3 DNA: TGTGCCAGCAGCTCTAGCGGGATGAACACCGGGGAGCTGTTTTTT.

The genes are TRBV4-3 and TRBJ2-2; 7 bases map to TRBD1. J gave up 3 bases and V 1 base, and 2 bases lay outside the gene matches. CDR1 and CDR2 (germline): LGHNA, YSLEER. The CDR3 runs 15 residues. This chain's CDR3 is CASSQVGTDTGELFF. DNA for the CDR3: TGCGCCAGCAGCCAAGTAGGGACAGACACCGGGGAGCTGTTTTTT.

This clonotype was counted at least ten times. This chain joins TRBV12-3 or TRBV12-4 and TRBJ2-3, with a tentative D call TRBD1 (5 bases). CDR3 length equals 16 residues. V lost 1 base and J 4 bases, leaving 15 bases between the germline ends. CDR3 sequence reads: CASSLGQGWWADTQYF. The DNA of the CDR3 is TGTGCCAGCAGTTTAGGTCAGGGTTGGTGGGCAGATACGCAGTATTTT.

This clonotype was detected a few times. A much larger clone is a single base away; this may be a read error. V and J are TRBV4-2 and TRBJ1-5; perhaps TRBD1 as D (5 bases). CDR1 and CDR2 (germline): LGHNA, YNFKEQ. This CDR3 region has 15 residues. CDR3 protein: CASGQGSREQQPQHF. The CDR3 nucleotides read TGTGCCAGCGGCCAAGGAAGCAGGGAACAACAGCCCCAGCATTTT.

This clonotype was found a few times. Possible read error: a much larger clone is one base away. The V gene is TRBV7-2, the J gene TRBJ2-3; tentative D call: TRBD1 (5 bases). Trimming shortened V by 5 bases and J by 1 base, and 13 bases separated the two germline ends. The CDR3 is made up of 15 amino acids. Germline V CDR1 and CDR2: SGHTA, FQGNSA. CDR3 coding DNA: TGTGCCAGCAGCCCGGACAAGGGGCGCACAGATACGCAGTATTTT. This translates into CASSPDKGRTDTQYF.

This clonotype was detected ten times or more. The V call is TRBV9, the J call TRBJ2-5, with TRBD1 identical over 8 bases. Germline V gives CDR1 SGDLS, CDR2 YYNGEE. Losses at the gene ends were 3 bases for V and 4 bases for J; bases not matched to a gene: 2. This CDR3 contains 13 residues. The CDR3 DNA reads as TGTGCCAGCAGCGCCGACAGGGGAGAGACCCAGTACTTC. Its translation is CASSADRGETQYF.

There are a few counts of this clonotype. The DNA of the CDR3 is TGCGCCAGCAGCCTCTTCGAGGACAATTCGTTAATGCCTGGAAACACCATATATTTT. Translating it yields CASSLFEDNSLMPGNTIYF. This chain joins TRBV5-1 and TRBJ1-3, with D perhaps TRBD1 (5 bases). Germline values: CDR1 SGHRS, CDR2 YFSETQ. V was trimmed by 4 bases and J by 2 bases, leaving 25 bases between them. This CDR3 contains 19 residues.

This clonotype was found a few times. The chain has TRBV27 and TRBJ1-1; D may be TRBD1 (5 bases). Trimming took 5 bases from V and 4 from J, leaving 14 bases between them. The CDR3 has 14 residues. Germline CDR1 reads MNHEY; CDR2 reads SMNVEV (reference sequence). The DNA for the CDR3 is TGTGCCAGCAGTCCCCGCAGGGCCCCCACTGAAGCTTTCTTT. Translating it yields CASSPRRAPTEAFF.

The sample holds many counts of this clonotype. The V gene is TRBV5-1, the J gene TRBJ2-5; TRBD1 matches 10 bases. CDR3 length equals 15 residues. Per the germline V gene, CDR1 is SGHRS and CDR2 is YFSETQ. V gave up 0 bases and J gave up 2 bases; unmatched junction bases: 1. This chain's CDR3 is CASSLGTGGQETQYF. In DNA, the CDR3 is TGCGCCAGCAGCTTGGGGACAGGGGGGCAAGAGACCCAGTACTTC.

The table lists this clonotype with many counts. The CDR3 loop reads CASSYSVNTGELFF. The CDR3 bases are TGTGCCAGCAGCTATTCTGTGAACACCGGGGAGCTGTTTTTT. The chain has TRBV11-2 and TRBJ2-2; no reliable D call. The CDR3 contains 14 residues. Trimming took off 4 bases at V and 1 base at J, with 7 bases between the two ends. Germline V gene data show CDR1 as SGHAT and CDR2 as FQNNGV.

This clonotype was picked up many times. The chain links TRBV2 to TRBJ2-7; D call uncertain. Trimming took 3 bases from V and 1 from J, leaving 7 bases between them. Germline V gene sequence: CDR1 SNHLY, CDR2 FYNNEI. The CDR3 is 13 residues long. CDR3 coding DNA: TGTGCCAGCAGTGACGGGTCTTCCTACGAGCAGTACTTC. Translating gives CASSDGSSYEQYF.

This clonotype was seen ten or more times. The chain is built from TRBV7-3 and TRBJ2-1; 9 bases fit TRBD1. V trimming: 4 bases; J trimming: 8 bases; junction bases outside the gene matches: 9. Germline values: CDR1 SGHTA, CDR2 FQGTGA. The CDR3 loop spans 15 amino acids. The chain's CDR3 is CASSSPGTGSDEQFF. The DNA for the CDR3 is TGTGCCAGCAGCTCACCCGGGACAGGGAGCGATGAGCAGTTCTTC.

This clonotype was found many times. V is TRBV7-9 and J is TRBJ2-3, with D possibly matching TRBD2 (7 bases). Germline CDR1 reads SEHNR; CDR2 reads FQNEAQ (reference sequence). The CDR3 is 12 residues long. V was pared by 8 bases and J by 5 bases, with 11 bases between. CDR3 nucleotides: TGTGCCAGCGGGGGGGCCGGAGATACGCAGTATTTT. Encoded protein: CASGGAGDTQYF.

This clonotype was seen ten or more times. This rearrangement joins TRBV7-9 to TRBJ2-2; D might be TRBD1 (5 bases). V was cut by 2 bases and J by 2 bases, with 6 bases left in between. This CDR3 region has 14 residues. Germline assignment: CDR1 SEHNR and CDR2 FQNEAQ (reference sequence). The CDR3 DNA follows: TGTGCCAGCAGCTTACAGGGAAACACCGGGGAGCTGTTTTTT. Its protein product is CASSLQGNTGELFF.

The V gene is TRBV6-5, the J gene TRBJ1-2, with D perhaps TRBD1 (6 bases). Trimming took off 2 bases at V and 4 bases at J, with 17 bases between the two ends. The CDR3 is made up of 16 amino acids. Germline V lookup: CDR1 MNHEY, CDR2 SVGAGI. CDR3 nucleotide sequence: TGTGCCAGCAGTTACAGGGTCCCCACAGGGATCTATGGCTACACCTTC. This translates into CASSYRVPTGIYGYTF.

This clonotype has a count of ten or more. The junction departs from germline at one end; a sequencing error may be responsible. The V call is TRBV20-1, the J call TRBJ2-7, with a possible D match to TRBD2 (5 bases). Germline loops: CDR1 DFQATT, CDR2 SNEGSKA (reference sequence). This CDR3 is built from 12 residues. CDR3 bases: TGCAGTTCTAGTTCGGGATTGAGGGAGCAGTACTTC. It is translated as CSSSSGLREQYF.

This clonotype was detected many times. The CDR3 bases are TGTGCCAGCAGTGTTTTGGGGGCGAACACCGGGGAGCTGTTTTTT. Its protein is CASSVLGANTGELFF. V gene TRBV6-1 combines with J gene TRBJ2-2; D may match TRBD1 or TRBD2 (5 bases each). The V gene's germline CDR1 is MNHNS and CDR2 SASEGT. The CDR3 runs to 15 residues. Trimming took 4 bases from V and 0 from J, leaving 9 bases between them.

There are many counts of this clonotype. The chain couples TRBV2 to TRBJ1-1; TRBD1 is a possible D gene (6 bases). The CDR3 has 13 residues. Trimming took 8 bases from V and 1 from J, leaving 11 bases between them. Germline CDR1 and CDR2: SNHLY and FYNNEI. The DNA for the CDR3 is TGTGCCAGCTTACAGGGCTCGAACACTGAAGCTTTCTTT. Residues: CASLQGSNTEAFF.

This clonotype was found many times. V usage is TRBV3-1 and J usage is TRBJ1-2; 8 nucleotides agree with TRBD1. Germline CDR1 is LGHDT and CDR2 is YNNKEL (reference sequence). CDR3 length equals 17 residues. With V trimmed by 4 bases and J by 6 bases, 16 bases remained unmatched. The CDR3 sequence is CASSPTGRTGYMHGYTF. In nucleotides, the CDR3 is TGTGCCAGCAGCCCTACTGGTCGGACAGGGTATATGCATGGCTACACCTTC.

The table lists this clonotype with many counts. The chain couples TRBV28 to TRBJ1-2; D possibly corresponds to TRBD1 (5 bases). The germline CDR1 and CDR2 sequences are MDHEN and SYDVKM. The CDR3 spans 14 residues. The ends were cut back, 3 bases at V and 4 bases at J, with 12 bases in the middle. The CDR3 is CASSFTPGIYGYTF. DNA of the CDR3: TGTGCCAGCAGTTTCACGCCAGGGATCTATGGCTACACCTTC.